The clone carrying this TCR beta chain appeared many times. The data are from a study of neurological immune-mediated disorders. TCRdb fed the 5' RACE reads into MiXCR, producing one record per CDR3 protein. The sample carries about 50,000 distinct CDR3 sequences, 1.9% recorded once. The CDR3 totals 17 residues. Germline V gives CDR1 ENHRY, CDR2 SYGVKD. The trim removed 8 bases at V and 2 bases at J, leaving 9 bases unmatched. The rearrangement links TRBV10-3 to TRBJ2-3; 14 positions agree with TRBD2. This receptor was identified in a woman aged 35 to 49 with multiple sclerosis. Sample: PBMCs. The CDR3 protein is CAIQTSGGASDTDTQYF. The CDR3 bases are TGTGCCATCCAGACTAGCGGGGGGGCATCGGACACAGATACGCAGTATTTT.